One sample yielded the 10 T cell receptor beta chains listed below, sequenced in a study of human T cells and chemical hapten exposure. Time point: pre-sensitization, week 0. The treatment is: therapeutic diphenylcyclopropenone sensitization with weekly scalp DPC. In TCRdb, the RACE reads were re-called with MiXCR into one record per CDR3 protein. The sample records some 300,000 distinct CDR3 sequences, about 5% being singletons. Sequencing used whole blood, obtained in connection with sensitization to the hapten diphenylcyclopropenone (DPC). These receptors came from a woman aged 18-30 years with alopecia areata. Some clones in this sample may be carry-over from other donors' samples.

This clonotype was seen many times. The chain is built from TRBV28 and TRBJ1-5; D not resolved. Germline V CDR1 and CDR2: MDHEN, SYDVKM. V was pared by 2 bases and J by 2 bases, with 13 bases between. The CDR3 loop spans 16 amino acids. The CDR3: CASSLGKGLGNQPQHF. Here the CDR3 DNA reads TGTGCCAGCAGTTTAGGGAAGGGCCTGGGCAATCAGCCCCAGCATTTT.

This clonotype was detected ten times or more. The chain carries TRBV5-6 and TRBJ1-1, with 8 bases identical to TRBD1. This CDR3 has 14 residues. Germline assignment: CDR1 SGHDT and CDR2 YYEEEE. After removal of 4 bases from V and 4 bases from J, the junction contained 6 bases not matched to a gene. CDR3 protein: CASSGGQAPTEAFF. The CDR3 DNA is TGTGCCAGCAGCGGGGGACAGGCCCCCACTGAAGCTTTCTTT.

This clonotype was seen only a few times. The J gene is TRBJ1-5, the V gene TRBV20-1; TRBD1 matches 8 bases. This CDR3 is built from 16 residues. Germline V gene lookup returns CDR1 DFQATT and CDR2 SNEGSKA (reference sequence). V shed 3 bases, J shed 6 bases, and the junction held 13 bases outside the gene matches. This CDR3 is CSASGTGGLFSQPQHF. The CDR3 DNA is TGCAGTGCTAGTGGTACAGGGGGTTTGTTTAGTCAGCCCCAGCATTTT.

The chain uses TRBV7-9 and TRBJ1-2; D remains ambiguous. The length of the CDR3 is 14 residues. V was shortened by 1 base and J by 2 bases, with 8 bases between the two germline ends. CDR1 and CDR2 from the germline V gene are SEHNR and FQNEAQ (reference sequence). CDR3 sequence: CASSLGSPNYGYTF. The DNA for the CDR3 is TGTGCCAGCAGCTTAGGTTCCCCGAACTATGGCTACACCTTC.

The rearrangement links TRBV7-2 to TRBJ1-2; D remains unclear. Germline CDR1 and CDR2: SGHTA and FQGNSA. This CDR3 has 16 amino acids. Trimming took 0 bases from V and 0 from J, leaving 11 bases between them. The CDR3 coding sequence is TGTGCCAGCAGCTTAGCACCGGGCCCCTCTAACTATGGCTACACCTTC. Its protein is CASSLAPGPSNYGYTF.

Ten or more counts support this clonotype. Here the CDR3 reads CASSPYSLAFEQFF. The DNA for the CDR3 is TGTGCCAGCAGCCCCTATTCTCTAGCGTTTGAGCAGTTCTTC. The V call is TRBV13, the J call TRBJ2-1, with D perhaps TRBD2 (6 bases). CDR1 PRHDT and CDR2 FYEKMQ come from the germline V gene (reference sequence). This CDR3 comprises 14 residues. Trimming took off 5 bases at V and 9 bases at J, with 17 bases between the two ends.

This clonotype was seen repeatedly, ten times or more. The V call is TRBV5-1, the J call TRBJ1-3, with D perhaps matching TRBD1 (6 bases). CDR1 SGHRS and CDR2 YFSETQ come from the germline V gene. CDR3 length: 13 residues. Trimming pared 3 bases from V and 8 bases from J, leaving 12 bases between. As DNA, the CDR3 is TGCGCCAGCAGCTCCACAGGGCCGGACACCATATATTTT. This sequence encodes CASSSTGPDTIYF.

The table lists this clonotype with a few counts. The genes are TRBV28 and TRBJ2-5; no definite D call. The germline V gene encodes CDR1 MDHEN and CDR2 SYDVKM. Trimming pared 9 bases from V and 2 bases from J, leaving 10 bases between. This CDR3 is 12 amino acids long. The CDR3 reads CASCPGQETQYF. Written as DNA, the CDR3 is TGTGCCAGTTGCCCCGGACAAGAGACCCAGTACTTC.

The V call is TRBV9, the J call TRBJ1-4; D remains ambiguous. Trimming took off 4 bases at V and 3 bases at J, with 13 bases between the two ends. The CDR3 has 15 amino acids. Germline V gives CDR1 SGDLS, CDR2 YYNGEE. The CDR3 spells CASSFAHTANEKLFF. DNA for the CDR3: TGTGCCAGCAGCTTCGCCCATACAGCTAATGAAAAACTGTTTTTT.

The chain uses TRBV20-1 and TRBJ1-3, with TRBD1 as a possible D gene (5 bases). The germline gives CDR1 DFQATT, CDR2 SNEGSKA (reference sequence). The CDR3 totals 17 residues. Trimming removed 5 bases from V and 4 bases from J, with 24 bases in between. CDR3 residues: CSAESPGTPFEGNTIYF. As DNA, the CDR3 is TGCAGTGCTGAAAGCCCTGGGACGCCGTTTGAGGGAAACACCATATATTTT.